Shown below are 22 T cell receptor beta chains from a single sample sequenced in a study of T-cell reconstitution after alpha-beta-depleted transplantation in children (dated by TCRdb to 2016 to 2018). Library preparation was by PCR. The sample was run on an Illumina HiSeq 2500. To normalize quantification of the TCRbeta repertoire, the TCR libraries were built with molecular barcoding that relied on unique molecular identifiers. Using fastp trimming at Q25 and MiXCR clonotype assembly, TCRdb reanalyzed the public sequencing data and kept in-frame beta chains. Every entry covers one CDR3 protein and lists the most common genes and DNA from its rows. This sample gives 200,000 or so distinct CDR3 sequences in total; approximately 8% of them show up just once. The leading ten clones occupy approximately 34% of the sample. The sample's treatment or condition label is to be understood as: allogeneic hematopoietic cell transplantation with graft depleted of TCRalphabeta T cells and CD19 B cells.

Sequenced material: PBMCs, mostly from graft donor cells, taken 360 days after TCRalphabeta/CD19-depleted stem cell transplant. The source of these receptors is a male patient between 2 and 10 years old who had a stem cell transplant for acute myeloid leukemia, so the T cells may come from the graft donor.

V gene TRBV20-1 combines with J gene TRBJ1-1; D possibly corresponds to TRBD1 (5 bases). Trimming removed 5 bases at V and 6 bases at J, with 19 bases between. This CDR3 contains 14 residues. Germline V gene sequence: CDR1 DFQATT, CDR2 SNEGSKA (reference sequence). The CDR3 is CSASLSRAGPEAFF. CDR3 nucleotides: TGCAGTGCTTCCTTAAGTAGGGCAGGGCCTGAAGCTTTCTTT.

This clonotype was seen more than once but under ten times. This chain links TRBV29-1 with TRBJ2-3; a weak D match, TRBD2 (7 bases). The V end was cut by 0 bases, the J end by 1 base, with 17 bases between. This CDR3 comprises 17 residues. The germline gives CDR1 SQVTM, CDR2 ANQGSEA. The CDR3 sequence is CSVEDLGGLAGTDTQYF. CDR3 in DNA: TGCAGCGTTGAAGATCTGGGGGGCCTAGCGGGCACAGATACGCAGTATTTT.

This clonotype has just a few counts. The V and J genes are TRBV5-1 and TRBJ2-5, with a possible D match to TRBD2 (6 bases). Germline V CDR1 and CDR2: SGHRS, YFSETQ. The CDR3 covers 14 residues. The V and J ends lost 4 bases and 2 bases respectively, with 12 bases between them. The CDR3 nucleotides read TGCGCCAGCAGCGGGGGGATCCTACAAGAGACCCAGTACTTC. Amino acids: CASSGGILQETQYF.

This clonotype was picked up many times. This sequence joins TRBV5-1 and TRBJ2-7; TRBD1 matches at 12 bases. Germline values: CDR1 SGHRS, CDR2 YFSETQ. Trimming took 0 bases from V and 5 from J; bases not matched to a gene: 9. The CDR3 has 17 amino acids. This chain's CDR3 is CASSLGVGTGGKNEQYV. CDR3 coding DNA: TGCGCCAGCAGCTTGGGTGTCGGGACAGGGGGCAAGAACGAGCAGTACGTC.

This clonotype came up many times. The rearrangement uses TRBV5-1 and TRBJ1-4; D gene uncertain. Germline CDR1 and CDR2: SGHRS and YFSETQ. CDR3 length equals 15 residues. V shed 0 bases and J shed 0 bases, with 6 bases lying between them. CDR3 region: CASSLVEATNEKLFF. CDR3 bases: TGCGCCAGCAGCTTGGTGGAGGCAACTAATGAAAAACTGTTTTTT.

The chain employs TRBV29-1 and TRBJ1-2; D unresolved. Per the germline V gene, CDR1 is SQVTM and CDR2 is ANQGSEA. Trimming shortened V by 3 bases and J by 8 bases, and 16 bases separated the two germline ends. This CDR3 has 13 amino acids. CDR3 residues: CSVEPPSYEGYTF. CDR3 sequence (DNA): TGCAGCGTTGAGCCCCCCTCATACGAGGGCTACACCTTC.

This clonotype was counted between two and nine times. The chain recombines TRBV7-2 with TRBJ2-1, with D unclear. In germline, CDR1 is SGHTA, CDR2 FQGNSA. The CDR3 consists of 13 residues. Trimming took 5 bases from V and 1 from J, leaving 6 bases between them. Here the CDR3 DNA reads TGTGCCAGCAGCCCACAATCCTACAATGAGCAGTTCTTC. Translating gives CASSPQSYNEQFF.

This clonotype came up many times. The J gene is TRBJ2-7, the V gene TRBV20-1, with TRBD2 matching 8 bases. CDR3 length: 16 amino acids. The germline V gene encodes CDR1 DFQATT and CDR2 SNEGSKA (reference sequence). V was clipped by 1 base and J by 3 bases; unmatched bases: 11. CDR3 in amino acids: CSARAPLTSALYEQYF. Here the CDR3 DNA reads TGCAGTGCTAGAGCCCCCTTGACTAGCGCGCTCTACGAGCAGTACTTC.

The sample holds a few counts of this clonotype. The genes are TRBV7-2 and TRBJ1-4; a possible D gene is TRBD1 (5 bases). The CDR3 loop spans 14 amino acids. Germline CDR1 SGHTA, CDR2 FQGNSA. V lost 3 bases to trimming and J lost 6 bases, with 11 bases between them. For the CDR3, the DNA is TGTGCCAGCAGCTTTCCAGGGAACCATGAAAAACTGTTTTTT. Its protein is CASSFPGNHEKLFF. The variable domain in full, with the rest retrieved from reference TRBV7-2 and TRBJ1-4, is GAGVSQSPSNKVTEKGKDVELRCDPISGHTALYWYRQSLGQGLEFLIYFQGNSAPDKSGLPSDRFSAERTGGSVSTLTIQRTQQEDSAVYLCASSFPGNHEKLFFGSGTQLSVL.

This clonotype was seen more than once but under ten times. V is TRBV4-1 and J is TRBJ1-5, with TRBD1 as a possible D gene (5 bases). V was shortened by 4 bases and J by 0 bases, with 13 bases between the two germline ends. The CDR3 runs to 16 residues. CDR1 and CDR2 from the germline V gene are MGHRA and YSYEKL. The DNA for the CDR3 is TGCGCCAGCAGCCTCGGACACTTAATTAGCAATCAGCCCCAGCATTTT. As protein: CASSLGHLISNQPQHF.

This clonotype was seen a single time. The chain recombines TRBV12-3 or TRBV12-4 with TRBJ2-2, with TRBD1 matching over 7 bases. The V segment lost 5 bases and the J segment 2 bases; nucleotides outside the gene matches: 8. This CDR3 comprises 16 residues. Here the CDR3 DNA reads TGTGCCAGCAGTCCCTCGGGACAGACCAACACCGGGGAGCTGTTTTTT. It encodes CASSPSGQTNTGELFF.

The sample holds a few counts of this clonotype. The chain joins TRBV10-2 to TRBJ2-3; D uncertain. Germline-derived CDR1 and CDR2 are WSHSY and SAAADI. The CDR3 runs 13 residues. V dropped 7 bases and J dropped 3 bases, with 11 bases sitting between them. The DNA for the CDR3 is TGCGCCAGCATAAAACTGAAGACAGATACGCAGTATTTT. Amino acid sequence: CASIKLKTDTQYF.

In its sample, this clonotype was seen many times. This chain uses TRBV12-3 or TRBV12-4 with TRBJ1-1, with D possibly matching TRBD1 (5 bases). The CDR3 length is 13 residues. Deletions cut 0 bases from V and 11 bases from J, with 13 bases between. DNA for the CDR3: TGTGCCAGCAGTTTAGCGCTAGGGGTGGCGGCTTTCTTT. The encoded protein is CASSLALGVAAFF.

The gene calls are TRBV12-3 or TRBV12-4 and TRBJ2-7; 7 bases agree with TRBD2. The CDR3 is made up of 16 amino acids. The V gene end was trimmed by 8 bases and the J gene end by 2 bases; junction bases not matched to a gene: 15. The CDR3 loop reads CASRDYVGEGTYEQYF. Here the CDR3 DNA reads TGTGCCAGCCGGGACTACGTAGGGGAAGGAACCTACGAGCAGTACTTC.

This sequence joins TRBV7-9 and TRBJ1-1; TRBD1 agrees at 11 bases. Germline CDR1 SEHNR, CDR2 FQNEAQ (reference sequence). The CDR3 covers 17 residues. V was clipped by 7 bases and J by 5 bases; unmatched bases: 15. The CDR3 DNA reads TGTGCCAGCATGCATCGGTGGGACAGGGGGGGATGGACTGAAGCTTTCTTT. Protein sequence: CASMHRWDRGGWTEAFF.

The chain couples TRBV20-1 to TRBJ1-1; tentatively, D is TRBD1 (6 bases). CDR1 is DFQATT, CDR2 SNEGSKA, per germline (reference sequence). CDR3 length: 15 residues. The CDR3 sequence: CSGGQGSALSTEAFF. In DNA form, the CDR3 reads TGCAGCGGGGGGCAGGGATCTGCCTTGAGCACTGAAGCTTTCTTT.

This clonotype was counted only a few times. V gene TRBV10-3 combines with J gene TRBJ2-2, with 7 bases that match TRBD1. Germline-derived CDR1 and CDR2 are ENHRY and SYGVKD. V trimming: 4 bases; J trimming: 3 bases; junction bases outside the gene matches: 2. This CDR3 is 14 amino acids long. CDR3: CAISVTGDTGELFF. CDR3 bases: TGTGCCATCAGTGTTACAGGGGACACCGGGGAGCTGTTTTTT.

Many counts were recorded for this clonotype. This chain uses TRBV6-2 or TRBV6-3 with TRBJ2-1; D is possibly TRBD2 (6 bases). Germline loops: CDR1 MNHEY, CDR2 SVGEGT. This CDR3 region has 16 residues. Trimming stripped 6 bases from V and 7 bases from J, with 22 bases between. CDR3 nucleotide sequence: TGTGCCAGCAGCCCCGTGGGGCAGGGAGGAAGGAATGAGCAGTTCTTC. This gives the protein CASSPVGQGGRNEQFF.

This clonotype was seen more than once but under ten times. V is TRBV12-3 or TRBV12-4 and J is TRBJ1-3; D not resolved. The V gene lost 3 bases and the J gene lost 8 bases, with 14 bases spanning the gap. The CDR3 is 14 residues long. The CDR3 nucleotides are TGTGCCAGCAGTTTTGTCGTCTTGTCCGACACCATATATTTT. Its translation: CASSFVVLSDTIYF.

This clonotype was seen many times. The chain recombines TRBV5-5 with TRBJ2-7; D gene ambiguous. The CDR3 contains 11 residues. Germline CDR1 reads SGHKS; CDR2 reads YYEKEE (reference sequence). V was clipped by 4 bases and J by 0 bases, with 2 bases between them. CDR3 DNA: TGTGCCAGCAGCGACTCCTACGAGCAGTACGTC. Encoded protein: CASSDSYEQYV.

This clonotype was observed many times. This chain connects TRBV20-1 to TRBJ2-7; D remains unclear. The ends were cut back, 1 base at V and 7 bases at J, with 20 bases in the middle. The germline gives CDR1 DFQATT, CDR2 SNEGSKA (reference sequence). The CDR3 is made up of 15 amino acids. In DNA, the CDR3 is TGCAGTGCTAGAGGCTCCACTTGGGCGGTTCGTGAGCAGTACTTC. Its translation is CSARGSTWAVREQYF.

This clonotype has a count of ten or more. The chain is built from TRBV20-1 and TRBJ2-3; 13 positions match TRBD2. This CDR3 spans 18 amino acids. Germline trimming cut 3 bases from V and 4 bases from J; bases unmatched to any gene: 13. Germline V gene lookup returns CDR1 DFQATT and CDR2 SNEGSKA (reference sequence). Here the CDR3 reads CSASLPTSGRALSDTQYF. DNA for the CDR3: TGCAGTGCTAGCCTACCTACTAGCGGGAGGGCCCTTTCAGATACGCAGTATTTT.